The T cell receptor (beta chain) under discussion was sequenced for a study of cytomegalovirus exposure and HLA in healthy donors. On this clone: The antigen remains undetermined.

The PCR ran on 60 Vbeta and 13 Jbeta primers. Assay used: immunoSEQ multiplex PCR; TCRdb lists only in-frame clones, some missing. The sample has 150,000 or so clones; about 80% are singletons. Whole-study results and caveats: Presence/absence comparisons presumed near-even sequencing depth among donors. According to reports, the classifier identified cytomegalovirus status with high specificity and sensitivity. TCR association rates varied by HLA locus in a later analysis, with DRB1 highest and HLA-C lowest.

Germline CDR1 and CDR2: LNHDA and SQIVND (reference sequence). With 5 bases clipped from V and 10 bases from J, the junction kept 7 bases outside the gene matches. This CDR3 contains 14 residues. V and J are TRBV19 and TRBJ1-6, with 8 positions matching TRBD1. The sample comprised PBMCs. The receptor comes from a man aged 30-40 years in good health and CMV-seronegative. CDR3 nucleotides: TGTGCCAGTAGTGGGACAGGAGGCGGGTCACCCCTCCACTTT. Translated, it gives CASSGTGGGSPLHF.